A selection of T cell receptor beta chains follows, all from one sample in a study of T cell repertoires in cytomegalovirus infection. Via MiXCR, TCRdb re-called the reads, giving one row per CDR3 protein. The table has approximately 490,000 distinct CDR3 sequences, roughly 10% seen once. Sequencing was done on a sample of PBMCs. Every receptor here comes from a human donor in good health (CMV status not recorded). Some clones in this sample may be carry-over from other donors' samples. Both conserved end residues are trimmed from each CDR3. The order of the fields is V gene, clone size, J gene, CDR3 protein. The size field is filled for only some rows; it gives once, few, many or a size class.

TRBV6-6	NA	TRBJ2-7	ASRDSGDTYEQY
TRBV5-5	NA	TRBJ1-3	ASSLADKSSGNTIY
TRBV2	few	TRBJ1-3	ASSLDRVTNTIY
TRBV6-1	many	TRBJ2-2	ASTQALWTGELF
TRBV9	many	TRBJ2-3	ASSLPAGSTDTQY
TRBV7-8	many	TRBJ2-3	ASSLRREGADTH
TRBV19	few	TRBJ2-5	ASSTMTGGWETQY
TRBV19	NA	TRBJ2-7	ASSAFPRGDYEQY
TRBV20-1	NA	TRBJ2-3	SAGPRADTQY
TRBV20-1	NA	TRBJ1-5	SAIQGAGNQPQH
TRBV7-2	many	TRBJ1-1	ASSLVGGKGRNTEAF
TRBV20-1	many	TRBJ2-5	SARDPRHSGTQY
TRBV7-2	many	TRBJ1-1	ASSLVIISTAEAF
TRBV18	NA	TRBJ1-2	ASSQTQELGGYT
TRBV28	many	TRBJ1-6	ASSFLEDNSPLH
TRBV29-1	many	TRBJ2-5	SVEKREGETQY
TRBV19	many	TRBJ1-6	ASSIAYRGNSPLH
TRBV5-6	many	TRBJ2-3	ASSLLRGGPDTQY
TRBV20-1	NA	TRBJ2-7	SAYSGSSYEQY
TRBV7-8	many	TRBJ2-3	ASSRGGGGTDTQY
TRBV29-1	NA	TRBJ2-1	SVGRGQGDEQF
TRBV28	few	TRBJ2-2	ASSLLAGGSGELF
TRBV28	few	TRBJ2-3	ASVRGRSTDTQY
TRBV28	many	TRBJ1-2	ASGDPGTAIYGYT
TRBV7-6	many	TRBJ1-1	ASSLFGSMNTEAF
TRBV6-5	many	TRBJ1-2	ASSAPGRGHYGYT
TRBV7-2	many	TRBJ2-7	ASSWGTSYEQY
TRBV5-1	many	TRBJ1-2	ASSLRPRLAGYT
TRBV6-4	many	TRBJ1-1	ASSETVNTEAF
TRBV28	many	TRBJ2-7	ASSLLRRREGSYEQY
TRBV20-1	many	TRBJ1-5	SAREGLRGNQPQH
TRBV11-2	NA	TRBJ1-1	ASSFRGDAF
TRBV11-2	many	TRBJ2-1	ASSPRYPPNNEQF
TRBV7-9	many	TRBJ1-1	ASSLGVGLNTEAF
TRBV19	NA	TRBJ1-1	ASKESGARDTEAF
TRBV28	few	TRBJ2-1	ASSLRATLNEQF
TRBV28	many	TRBJ2-7	ASTPGVHEQY
TRBV29-1	few	TRBJ1-2	SLRTGNYGYT
TRBV27	many	TRBJ2-3	ASSLKITDTQY
TRBV12-5	NA	TRBJ1-1	ASGLDRLGAF
TRBV5-1	many	TRBJ1-1	ASRKERNTEAF
TRBV7-2	many	TRBJ1-1	ASSLRGQGGAF
TRBV30	many	TRBJ2-7	AWSGYEQY
TRBV13	few	TRBJ2-1	ASNPGQGAYNEQF
TRBV19	many	TRBJ2-2	ASSTAGGTDNTGELF
TRBV6-1	many	TRBJ2-1	ASTFSGLAGVTYNEQF
TRBV6-1	many	TRBJ2-4	ASSSALQIGIQY
TRBV7-9	many	TRBJ2-1	ASSFGTAYNEQF
TRBV6-4	many	TRBJ2-2	ASSGGSTTGELF
TRBV28	NA	TRBJ1-4	ASSLPPGRPNEKLF
TRBV28	many	TRBJ2-3	ASSFSGSDTQY
TRBV6-6	many	TRBJ2-2	ASFRDKITGELF
TRBV11-1	many	TRBJ2-2	ASSSGQFLSGELF
TRBV20-1	NA	TRBJ2-3	SASMGGPDTQY
TRBV20-1	few	TRBJ1-5	SAREPEFGNQPQH
TRBV5-1	many	TRBJ1-2	ASSYHAGTGFSGYT
TRBV29-1	NA	TRBJ2-3	SVEETSTDTQY
TRBV15	few	TRBJ1-2	ATSTGRGRYYGYT
TRBV7-8	many	TRBJ2-5	ASSFRQPGETQY
TRBV29-1	few	TRBJ2-7	SVEGGPLGEQY